This T cell receptor (beta chain) is from a study of CD8+CD57+ T cells in acquired aplastic anemia. CDR3 and TCR beta VDJ profiling relied on a genomic DNA template. Each CDR3 protein is one row after TCRdb ran MiXCR on the reads. The sample has some 180,000 distinct CDR3 sequences, around 50% seen once. As regards this clonotype: The antigen remains unidentified.

Sequencing was done on patients that had shown CD8+CD57+ cell expansion by flow cytometry. Study-level findings and limits: Both patients and controls carried the same twenty-nine CD8+ CDR3 sequences.

Sequencing was done on a sample of sorted CD4+, CD8+, or CD8+CD57+ T cells (not recorded which) from PBMCs. The TCR comes from a human donor with aplastic anemia.

The CDR3 DNA reads TGTGCCAGCGGGGGACAGGGGGAAGAACCGTTTTTT. It yields the protein CASGGQGEEPFF. The chain employs TRBV2 and TRBJ1-4, with 11 bases lining up with TRBD1. V lost 8 bases and J lost 16; bases outside the gene matches: 9. CDR1 is SNHLY and CDR2 is FYNNEI in the germline V gene. The CDR3 contains 12 residues.